This TCR beta chain was captured by sequencing in a study of control samples from healthy donors and cancer patients. Germline V gene data show CDR1 as MNHNS and CDR2 as SASEGT. V lost 0 bases and J lost 3, with 12 bases in between. CDR3 length: 15 residues. The data were produced by immunoSEQ multiplex PCR, yet TCRdb's version contains in-frame clones alone and is incomplete. The repertoire holds 130,000 or so clones, roughly nine tenths seen once, with around 7.3% in the top ten. V gene TRBV6-1 combines with J gene TRBJ2-7; no clear D. The sequenced material came from blood. The sequence came from a man between 18 and 29 years old in good health. CDR3 DNA: TGTGCCAGCAGTGAAGCCCGTCAATGGCGCTACGAGCAGTACTTC. This encodes CASSEARQWRYEQYF.